This T cell receptor (beta chain) was retrieved from a study of radiotherapy plus CTLA-4 blockade in lung cancer. Study as a whole: Objective response rate was 15% to 20%; disease control rate, 25% to 35%.

Study results and caveats: Radiotherapy was combined with ipilimumab, and tumor-derived TCR clones then expanded in blood.

About this clone: Its cognate antigen is unknown.

Patients with chemo-refractory metastatic non-small-cell lung cancer received focal radiation plus CTLA-4 blockade with ipilimumab. Germline assignment: CDR1 SGHNT and CDR2 YYREEE (reference sequence). CDR3 length: 15 residues. V lost 3 bases, J lost 1 base, and 12 bases lay in between. Using immunoSEQ multiplex PCR, the repertoire was profiled, and TCRdb retains in-frame clones only, with some absent. The table includes 50,000 to 75,000 clones, 60% to 85% detected once. The material sequenced was peripheral blood, taken from a patient treated with radiotherapy plus ipilimumab. The rearrangement links TRBV5-4 to TRBJ2-3; TRBD2 might be the D (6 bases). The sequence came from a human donor with non-small cell lung cancer who had a complete response to radiotherapy plus ipilimumab. CDR3 region: CASSWAGIGTDTQYF. CDR3 nucleotides: TGTGCCAGCAGCTGGGCGGGGATCGGCACAGATACGCAGTATTTT.